The 14 T cell receptor beta chains in this list originate from one sample, sequenced in a study of CD8+ T cells in alopecia areata. Investigators isolated RNA and reverse transcribed it into cDNA to act as the sequencing template. Sequenced by immunoSEQ multiplex PCR; TCRdb stores in-frame clones only, minus some. Of about 120,000 clones in the sample, roughly two fifths are singletons; the top ten hold over 3%. Material: CD4+ T cells sorted from blood. Receptors originate from a human donor with alopecia areata.

This chain links TRBV30 with TRBJ2-2; D might be TRBD2 (5 bases). This CDR3 contains 14 residues. Germline values: CDR1 GTSNPN, CDR2 SVGIG (reference sequence). Trimming shortened V by 0 bases and J by 3 bases, and 8 bases separated the two germline ends. The DNA of the CDR3 is TGTGCCTGGAGTGTGGGCGGGTACACCGGGGAGCTGTTTTTT. Translating gives CAWSVGGYTGELFF.

By its share, this clone is medium-sized. The chain links TRBV7-3 to TRBJ2-7; 15 nucleotides agree with TRBD2. The ends lost 4 bases at V and 4 bases at J; junction bases unmatched: 5. Per germline, CDR1 SGHTA and CDR2 FQGTGA. The CDR3 runs to 16 residues. CDR3 amino acids: CASSSTGLAGGYEQYF. The CDR3 DNA is TGTGCCAGCAGCTCGACTGGACTAGCGGGAGGGTACGAGCAGTACTTC.

The chain links TRBV29-1 to TRBJ1-1, with D uncertain. This CDR3 has 12 amino acids. The ends were cut back, 1 base at V and 11 bases at J, with 14 bases in the middle. The germline gives CDR1 SQVTM, CDR2 ANQGSEA. In DNA, the CDR3 is TGCAGCGTTGAAGCCCTCGCAAAAGAGGCTTTCTTT. As protein: CSVEALAKEAFF.

The chain is built from TRBV7-2 and TRBJ2-5, with a tentative D call TRBD2 (7 bases). V lost 8 bases and J lost 4, with 14 bases in between. The CDR3 sequence is 13 residues long. In germline, CDR1 is SGHTA, CDR2 FQGNSA. CDR3 protein: CASGGGRGETQYF. In DNA, the CDR3 is TGTGCCAGCGGGGGGGGCCGAGGAGAGACCCAGTACTTC.

V usage is TRBV7-3 and J usage is TRBJ2-5; 9 nucleotides align to TRBD2. The CDR3 spans 16 residues. V was pared by 2 bases and J by 4 bases, with 8 bases of the junction left unmatched. In germline, CDR1 is SGHTA, CDR2 FQGTGA. The CDR3: CASSLGGTSRRETQYF. CDR3 DNA: TGTGCCAGCAGCTTAGGGGGGACTAGCCGAAGAGAGACCCAGTACTTC.

The chain carries TRBV7-9 and TRBJ2-1; D is possibly TRBD2 (6 bases). The CDR3 has 14 amino acids. In germline, CDR1 is SEHNR, CDR2 FQNEAQ (reference sequence). V was cut by 7 bases and J by 4 bases, with 14 bases left in between. Written as DNA, the CDR3 is TGTGCCAGCATCCCGGCTAGCGCGTACAATGAGCAGTTCTTC. Its protein product is CASIPASAYNEQFF.

This clone was seen a single time. This chain links TRBV5-4 with TRBJ1-1, with TRBD1 identical over 8 bases. The CDR3 spans 14 residues. Trimming at V came to 2 bases and at J to 4 bases, leaving 4 bases not matched to a gene. CDR1 SGHNT and CDR2 YYREEE come from the germline V gene (reference sequence). The CDR3 here is CASSLYTGGTEAFF. The CDR3, as DNA: TGTGCCAGCAGCTTATATACAGGGGGCACTGAAGCTTTCTTT.

The chain links TRBV14 to TRBJ1-2; no definite D call. The CDR3 runs to 14 residues. V dropped 0 bases and J dropped 3 bases, with 8 bases sitting between them. CDR1 and CDR2 from the germline V gene are SGHDN and FVKESK. CDR3 nucleotides: TGTGCCAGCAGCCAAGAGTACGGATACTATGGCTACACCTTC. This gives the protein CASSQEYGYYGYTF.

The chain is built from TRBV2 and TRBJ2-3; D is unclear. CDR3 length equals 16 residues. The V gene lost 0 bases and the J gene lost 1 base, with 11 bases spanning the gap. CDR1 is SNHLY, CDR2 FYNNEI, per germline. The CDR3 sequence: CASSEAAPGGTDTQYF. CDR3 coding DNA: TGTGCCAGCAGTGAAGCCGCCCCAGGCGGCACAGATACGCAGTATTTT.

The chain is built from TRBV30 and TRBJ2-3; the match to TRBD2 covers 8 bases. Germline V lookup: CDR1 GTSNPN, CDR2 SVGIG (reference sequence). The length of the CDR3 is 14 residues. V shed 0 bases and J 3 bases; nucleotides not matched to a gene: 2. CDR3: CAWSVSGGTDTQYF. CDR3 sequence (DNA): TGTGCCTGGAGTGTAAGCGGGGGAACAGATACGCAGTATTTT.

The J gene is TRBJ1-2, the V gene TRBV7-9, with 8 bases matching TRBD1. Germline CDR1 SEHNR, CDR2 FQNEAQ (reference sequence). J gave up 5 bases and V 4 bases, and 9 bases lay outside the gene matches. The CDR3 has 15 amino acids. CDR3 sequence: CASSWGQAGGYGYTF. The DNA of the CDR3 is TGTGCCAGCAGCTGGGGACAGGCGGGCGGTTATGGCTACACCTTC.

The gene calls are TRBV7-9 and TRBJ2-7; 11 positions match TRBD1. CDR3 length: 15 amino acids. V gave up 5 bases and J gave up 0 bases; unmatched junction bases: 3. Germline V lookup: CDR1 SEHNR, CDR2 FQNEAQ (reference sequence). CDR3 loop: CASSTGTGGSYEQYF. CDR3 DNA: TGTGCCAGCAGCACAGGGACAGGGGGCTCCTACGAGCAGTACTTC.

The V gene is TRBV5-1, the J gene TRBJ1-2, with 8 bases lining up with TRBD1. V was clipped by 0 bases and J by 1 base; unmatched bases: 2. CDR3 length: 15 amino acids. Germline CDR1 and CDR2: SGHRS and YFSETQ. CDR3 nucleotides: TGCGCCAGCAGCTTGGCGGGACAGGTTAACTATGGCTACACCTTC. Amino acid sequence: CASSLAGQVNYGYTF.

The rearrangement joins TRBV6-1 to TRBJ2-1; D is undetermined. The germline V gene has CDR1 MNHNS and CDR2 SASEGT. This CDR3 has 11 residues. Trimming shortened V by 5 bases and J by 4 bases, and 3 bases separated the two germline ends. Here the CDR3 reads CASSQYNEQFF. The DNA for the CDR3 is TGTGCCAGCAGTCAATACAATGAGCAGTTCTTC.